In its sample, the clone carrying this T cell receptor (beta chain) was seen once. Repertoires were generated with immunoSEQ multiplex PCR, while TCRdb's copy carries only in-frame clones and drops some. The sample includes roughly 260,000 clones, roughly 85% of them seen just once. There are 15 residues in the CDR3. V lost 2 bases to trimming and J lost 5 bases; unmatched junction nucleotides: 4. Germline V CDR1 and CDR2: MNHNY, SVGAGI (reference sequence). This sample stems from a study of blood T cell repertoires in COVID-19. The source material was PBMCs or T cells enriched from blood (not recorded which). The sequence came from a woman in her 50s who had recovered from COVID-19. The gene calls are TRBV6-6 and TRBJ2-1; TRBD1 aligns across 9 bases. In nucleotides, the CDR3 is TGTGCCAGCAGTTACCGGACAGGGGTCAACAATGAGCAGTTCTTC. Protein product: CASSYRTGVNNEQFF.